The 2 T cell receptor beta chains presented below share a single source sample, sequenced in a study of blood T cell repertoires in COVID-19. The repertoire was sequenced with immunoSEQ multiplex PCR; TCRdb's copy has only in-frame clones and lacks some. The sample yields 400,000 to 550,000 clones, around 89% seen once. Specimen: peripheral blood. Receptors originate from a woman aged 25 to 39 with acute or convalescent COVID-19.

This chain links TRBV21-1 with TRBJ1-4; the table assigns TRBD1, which was not confirmed against the DNA. TRBV21-1 is a listed pseudogene. The CDR3 is 18 residues long. CDR3 sequence (DNA): TGTGCCAGCAGCAAGGCCCCAGCCCCAACAGTCGTTAGTGAAAAACTGTTTTTT. Amino acids: CASSKAPAPTVVSEKLFF.

The chain carries TRBV12-3 or TRBV12-4 and TRBJ2-6; D remains unclear. CDR3 length equals 13 residues. Trimming cost V 3 bases and J 3 bases, with 3 bases left between them. The DNA for the CDR3 is TGTGCCAGCAGTTTCGGTGGGGCCAACGTCCTGACTTTC. Amino acid sequence: CASSFGGANVLTF.